This T cell receptor beta chain stems from a study of neurological immune-mediated disorders. TCRdb re-derived calls from the 5' RACE reads in MiXCR, one entry per CDR3 protein. The repertoire holds about 80,000 distinct CDR3 sequences, with over 4.5% as singletons. With 3 bases removed from V and 6 bases from J, the gap between germline ends came to 19 bases. This CDR3 has 16 residues. Germline lookup yields CDR1 SGHRS and CDR2 YFSETQ. The sample holds many counts of this clonotype. Time point noted: longitudinal time-point 2. This TCR derives from a woman aged 55-70 years with multiple sclerosis. V gene TRBV5-1 combines with J gene TRBJ2-1, with D possibly TRBD1 on 10 matching bases. Sequences were obtained from PBMCs. The CDR3 reads CASSSREGTGVNEQFF. CDR3 in DNA: TGCGCCAGCAGCTCGCGGGAGGGGACAGGGGTCAATGAGCAGTTCTTC.